This TCR beta chain emerged from a study of T-cell reconstitution after alpha-beta-depleted transplantation in children. In its sample, this clonotype was seen many times. The CDR3 is 16 amino acids. Germline CDR1 DFQATT, CDR2 SNEGSKA (reference sequence). Trimming left V 3 bases short and J 0 bases short, with 15 bases between. This sample's TCRbeta library carried unique molecular identifier barcodes. Each CDR3 protein gets one entry after TCRdb re-called the PCR reads with MiXCR. The sample carries about 610,000 distinct CDR3 sequences, over 9.5% recorded once. This receptor was identified in a human donor who donated a stem cell graft to a child with acute myeloid leukemia. The chain links TRBV20-1 to TRBJ1-3; tentatively, D is TRBD1 (5 bases). The sequences come from PBMCs from the stem cell graft donor, collected from the stem cell graft. The DNA for the CDR3 is TGCAGTGCTAGTGGCCCCGGACAAGTCTCTGGAAACACCATATATTTT. It codes for CSASGPGQVSGNTIYF.